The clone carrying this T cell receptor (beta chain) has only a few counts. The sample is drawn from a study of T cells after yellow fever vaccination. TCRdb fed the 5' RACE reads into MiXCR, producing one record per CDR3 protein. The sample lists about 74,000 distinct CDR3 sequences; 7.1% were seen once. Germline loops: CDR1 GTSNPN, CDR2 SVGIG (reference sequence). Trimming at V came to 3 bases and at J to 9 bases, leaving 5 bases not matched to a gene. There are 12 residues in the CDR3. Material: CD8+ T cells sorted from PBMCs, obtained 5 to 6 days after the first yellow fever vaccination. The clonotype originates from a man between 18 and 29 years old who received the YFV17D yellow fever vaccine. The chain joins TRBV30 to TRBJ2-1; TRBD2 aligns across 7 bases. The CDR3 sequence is CAWRQRGPEQFF. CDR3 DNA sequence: TGTGCCTGGAGACAGCGGGGACCTGAGCAGTTCTTC.